This TCR beta chain is from a study of blood T cell repertoires in COVID-19. Across the study: The origin of the acute and convalescent COVID-19 samples was the United States, Italy and Spain. PBMCs, B-cell-depleted T cells, or T cells were the source of the cDNA or gDNA that made up the material.

Original analysis: Estimates of nucleated cell counts were drawn from the amplification of reference gene primers. The table came from immunoSEQ multiplex PCR; TCRdb's copy has only in-frame clones and leaves some out. V, J and clone size are taken as reported in that table, and D and trimming were inferred from the DNA itself. The sample yields roughly 150,000 clones, 80% seen once. What was sequenced was peripheral blood. This sequence was found in a man between 60 and 75 years old with acute or convalescent COVID-19.

CDR3 region: CSAGDRGQQETQYF. CDR3 DNA sequence: TGCAGCGCCGGGGACAGGGGGCAGCAAGAGACCCAGTACTTC. This sequence joins TRBV29-1 and TRBJ2-5; the match to TRBD1 covers 12 bases. The CDR3 is 14 residues long. Looked up from germline, CDR1 is SQVTM and CDR2 is ANQGSEA. The trim removed 7 bases at V and 2 bases at J, leaving 5 bases unmatched.